This entry is about one TCR beta chain. Which antigen it targets is not known. Base qualities are missing; no much larger clone stands one base away. The library was made by 5' RACE. TCRdb lists the instrument as Illumina HiSeq 2500. The second PCR ran for about 7 to 11 cycles and used a J-beta primer mix along with a sample-barcoded 5' primer. Each TCR beta cDNA molecule received a unique molecular identifier from a template-switch 5' adaptor carrying 12 random nucleotides. At least 3 million CDR3-containing paired-end reads were obtained from each sample. All of the RNA was converted into first-strand cDNA using the Mint cDNA synthesis kit, with a TRBC-specific oligonucleotide serving as the primer. After uracil-DNA glycosylase treatment, a first 18-cycle PCR used universal primers M1SS and BC2_uni_R on all cDNA. The original methods were these. For normalization, 1 million high-quality reads were randomly selected from each sample, with every read carrying a distinct molecular identifier. Instead of being binned into consensus sequences, reads that shared molecular identifiers were thrown out. MiTCR, run with a Q25 quality threshold and the strictest error-elimination algorithm, handled CDR3 identification, clonotype clustering and error correction. Lower-bound total TCR beta diversity was estimated with a nonparametric unseen species model using Euler transformation. TCRdb trimmed public reads at Q25 via fastp, called clones via MiXCR and kept in-frame beta chains. Entries that share a CDR3 protein sequence are merged under the most common genes and DNA. The V and J calls shown here were made by TCRdb, not taken from the authors' results. Counted in this sample were about 1.4 million distinct CDR3 sequences; 45% to 70% of them appeared once. The top ten clones comprise over 6.5% of the sample.

The data were obtained in a study of blood T cells in healthy people across ages (dated by TCRdb to 2013 to 2016). Turning to the overall study: In model experiments, template switching captured about one uniquely barcoded TCR beta cDNA molecule for every two T cells. Age-related changes in TCR beta repertoire diversity were measured in the study by deep sequencing normalized with unique cDNA molecular identifiers. Four age groups were formed from the donors: young (average approximately 15 years), middle-aged (approximately 40), aged (about 62) and long-lived (around 80). To avoid experimental bias, donors of different ages were randomly spread across the sequencing lanes. Two additional independent replicas of 1 million unique cDNA reads from the same blood draw were analyzed for two donors (one aged 18 to 30 and one aged 80 or older). Overall study results and their limits: The long-lived group showed more naive CD4+ T cells, fewer expanded clones and increased TCR diversity than the aged group, suggesting age selection. Estimates of total diversity based on one million sequenced T cells were considered lower bounds and underestimates. Because donor CMV infection status was unknown, age-related changes in expanded clonotypes were potentially confounded. The percentage of naive T cells measured by flow cytometry correlated strongly with observed TCR beta diversity. As age increased, observed TCR beta diversity per million T cells dropped in a roughly linear way, and a significant reduction was already evident by age 40. Conclusive comparison of naive and antigen-experienced compartments was prevented by the profiling of bulk unsorted PBMCs.

V lost 4 bases and J lost 4 bases; the stretch between them is 10 bases long. Looking up the germline V gene yields CDR1 SQVTM and CDR2 ANQGSEA. Including the terminal cysteine and phenylalanine, the CDR3 comprises 12 residues. Kept here is only the CDR3 DNA, which spans 36 bases and is read in frame from base 1. The donors were roughly 39 Caucasian individuals from Russia, aged roughly 6 to 90 years, who were systemically healthy. Around 10 milliliters of peripheral blood were collected from each donor into EDTA-treated Vacutainer tubes. Ficoll-Paque density-gradient centrifugation was used to isolate PBMCs, with at least 7 million per sample. Total RNA, at least 6 micrograms per sample, was extracted from PBMCs with Trizol reagent. For every donor, an aliquot of PBMCs went through flow cytometry to measure the percentages of naive CD45RAhigh/CD27high T cells.

This clonotype originated in a man aged 18 to 35 in good health. The sequence links TRBV29-1 to TRBJ2-5; the D gene is possibly TRBD2, with 5 bases matching. Source material: blood. The CDR3 amino acid sequence is: CSVVLRVETQYF. The DNA is TGCAGCGTTGTCCTGAGGGTAGAGACCCAGTACTTC. Full variable domain (CDR3 extended with the reference TRBV29-1 and TRBJ2-5 proteins): SAVISQKPSRDICQRGTSLTIQCQVDSQVTMMFWYRQQPGQSLTLIATANQGSEATYESGFVIDKFPISRPNLTFSTLTVSNMSPEDSSIYLCSVVLRVETQYFGPGTRLLVL.